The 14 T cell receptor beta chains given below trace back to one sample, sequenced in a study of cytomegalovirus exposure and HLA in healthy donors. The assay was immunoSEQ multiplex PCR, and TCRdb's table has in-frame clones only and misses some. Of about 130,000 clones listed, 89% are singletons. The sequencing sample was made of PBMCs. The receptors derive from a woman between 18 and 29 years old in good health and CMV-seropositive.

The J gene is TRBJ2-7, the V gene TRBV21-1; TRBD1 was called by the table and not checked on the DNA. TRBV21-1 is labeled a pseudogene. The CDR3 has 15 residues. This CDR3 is CASSKWRTGSYEQYF. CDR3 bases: TGTGCCAGCAGCAAATGGAGGACAGGTTCCTACGAGCAGTACTTC.

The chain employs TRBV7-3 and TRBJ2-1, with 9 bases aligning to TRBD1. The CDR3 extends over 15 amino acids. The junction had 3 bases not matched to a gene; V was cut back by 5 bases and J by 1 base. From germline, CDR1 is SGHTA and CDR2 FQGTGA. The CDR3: CASSRDRGSYNEQFF. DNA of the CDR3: TGTGCCAGCAGCCGAGACAGGGGGTCCTACAATGAGCAGTTCTTC.

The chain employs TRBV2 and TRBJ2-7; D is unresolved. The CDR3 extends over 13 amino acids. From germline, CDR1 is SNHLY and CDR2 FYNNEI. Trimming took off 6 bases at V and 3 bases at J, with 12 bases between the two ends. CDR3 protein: CASRASFFYEQYF. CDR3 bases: TGTGCCAGCAGGGCTAGTTTTTTCTACGAGCAGTACTTC.

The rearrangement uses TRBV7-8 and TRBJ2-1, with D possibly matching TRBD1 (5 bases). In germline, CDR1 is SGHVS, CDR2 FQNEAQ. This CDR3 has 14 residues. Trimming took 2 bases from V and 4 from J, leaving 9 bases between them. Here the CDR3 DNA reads TGTGCCAGCAGCTTAATCAGGGTGTACAATGAGCAGTTCTTC. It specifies CASSLIRVYNEQFF.

The CDR3 bases are TGTGCCAGCAATCTTCGATCCCGGGGGGTCGGGGAAAAACTGTTTTTT. Its translation is CASNLRSRGVGEKLFF. The rearrangement uses TRBV28 and TRBJ1-4, with D tentatively TRBD1 (5 bases). The CDR3 length is 16 residues. Looked up from germline, CDR1 is MDHEN and CDR2 is SYDVKM. Trimming removed 7 bases at V and 8 bases at J, with 23 bases between.

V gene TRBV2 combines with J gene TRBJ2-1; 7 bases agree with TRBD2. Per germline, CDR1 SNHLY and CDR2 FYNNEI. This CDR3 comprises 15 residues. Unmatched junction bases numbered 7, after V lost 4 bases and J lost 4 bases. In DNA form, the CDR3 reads TGTGCCAGCAGTGGGGTCAAGCGGGGATACAATGAGCAGTTCTTC. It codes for CASSGVKRGYNEQFF.

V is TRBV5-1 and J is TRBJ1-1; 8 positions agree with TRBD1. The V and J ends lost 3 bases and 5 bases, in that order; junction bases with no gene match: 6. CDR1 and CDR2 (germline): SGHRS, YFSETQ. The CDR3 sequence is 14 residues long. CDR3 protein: CASSSQGARTEAFF. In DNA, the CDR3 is TGCGCCAGCAGCTCGCAGGGGGCGCGGACTGAAGCTTTCTTT.

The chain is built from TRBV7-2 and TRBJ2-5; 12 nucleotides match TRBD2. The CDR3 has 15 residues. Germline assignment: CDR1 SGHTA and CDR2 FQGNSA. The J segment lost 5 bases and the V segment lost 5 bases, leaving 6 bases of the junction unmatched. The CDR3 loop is CASSPASGGVETQYF. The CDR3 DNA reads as TGTGCCAGCAGCCCCGCTAGCGGGGGGGTGGAGACCCAGTACTTC. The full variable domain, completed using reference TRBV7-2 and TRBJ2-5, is GAGVSQSPSNKVTEKGKDVELRCDPISGHTALYWYRQSLGQGLEFLIYFQGNSAPDKSGLPSDRFSAERTGGSVSTLTIQRTQQEDSAVYLCASSPASGGVETQYFGPGTRLLVL.

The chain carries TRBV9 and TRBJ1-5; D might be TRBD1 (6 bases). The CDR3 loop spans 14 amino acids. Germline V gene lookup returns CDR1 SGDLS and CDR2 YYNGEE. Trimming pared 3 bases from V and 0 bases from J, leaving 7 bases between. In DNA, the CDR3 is TGTGCCAGCAGCGGGACAGTTAGCAATCAGCCCCAGCATTTT. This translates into CASSGTVSNQPQHF.

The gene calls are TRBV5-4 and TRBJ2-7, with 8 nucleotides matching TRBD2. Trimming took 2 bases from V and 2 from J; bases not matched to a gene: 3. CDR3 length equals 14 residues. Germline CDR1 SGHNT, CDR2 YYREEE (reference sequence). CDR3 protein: CASSFRGGTYEQYF. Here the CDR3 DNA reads TGTGCCAGCAGCTTTCGGGGGGGAACCTACGAGCAGTACTTC.

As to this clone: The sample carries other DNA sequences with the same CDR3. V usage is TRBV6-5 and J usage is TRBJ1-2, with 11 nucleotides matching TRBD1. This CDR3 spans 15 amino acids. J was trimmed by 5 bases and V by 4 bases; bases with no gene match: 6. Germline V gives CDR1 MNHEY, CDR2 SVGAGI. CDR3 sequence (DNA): TGTGCCAGCAGTTTAGGGACAGGGGGGCGATATGGCTACACCTTC. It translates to CASSLGTGGRYGYTF.

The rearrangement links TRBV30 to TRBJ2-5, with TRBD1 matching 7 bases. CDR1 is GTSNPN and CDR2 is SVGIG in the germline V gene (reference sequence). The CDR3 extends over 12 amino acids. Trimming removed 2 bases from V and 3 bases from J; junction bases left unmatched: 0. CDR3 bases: TGTGCCTGGAGTACAGGGGAAGAGACCCAGTACTTC. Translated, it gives CAWSTGEETQYF.

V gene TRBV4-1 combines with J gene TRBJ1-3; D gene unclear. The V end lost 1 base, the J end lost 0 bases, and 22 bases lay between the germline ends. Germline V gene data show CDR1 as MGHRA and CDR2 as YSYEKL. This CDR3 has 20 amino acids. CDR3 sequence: CASSQVELRGDGSSGNTIYF. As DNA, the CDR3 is TGCGCCAGCAGCCAAGTAGAGCTTAGAGGCGATGGGAGCTCTGGAAACACCATATATTTT.

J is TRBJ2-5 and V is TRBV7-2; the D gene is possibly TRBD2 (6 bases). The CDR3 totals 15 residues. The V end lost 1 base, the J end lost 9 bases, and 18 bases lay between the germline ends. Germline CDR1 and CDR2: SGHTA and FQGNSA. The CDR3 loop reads CASSLDETRVRSQYF. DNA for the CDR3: TGTGCCAGCAGCTTAGATGAGACTAGAGTAAGGTCCCAGTACTTC.